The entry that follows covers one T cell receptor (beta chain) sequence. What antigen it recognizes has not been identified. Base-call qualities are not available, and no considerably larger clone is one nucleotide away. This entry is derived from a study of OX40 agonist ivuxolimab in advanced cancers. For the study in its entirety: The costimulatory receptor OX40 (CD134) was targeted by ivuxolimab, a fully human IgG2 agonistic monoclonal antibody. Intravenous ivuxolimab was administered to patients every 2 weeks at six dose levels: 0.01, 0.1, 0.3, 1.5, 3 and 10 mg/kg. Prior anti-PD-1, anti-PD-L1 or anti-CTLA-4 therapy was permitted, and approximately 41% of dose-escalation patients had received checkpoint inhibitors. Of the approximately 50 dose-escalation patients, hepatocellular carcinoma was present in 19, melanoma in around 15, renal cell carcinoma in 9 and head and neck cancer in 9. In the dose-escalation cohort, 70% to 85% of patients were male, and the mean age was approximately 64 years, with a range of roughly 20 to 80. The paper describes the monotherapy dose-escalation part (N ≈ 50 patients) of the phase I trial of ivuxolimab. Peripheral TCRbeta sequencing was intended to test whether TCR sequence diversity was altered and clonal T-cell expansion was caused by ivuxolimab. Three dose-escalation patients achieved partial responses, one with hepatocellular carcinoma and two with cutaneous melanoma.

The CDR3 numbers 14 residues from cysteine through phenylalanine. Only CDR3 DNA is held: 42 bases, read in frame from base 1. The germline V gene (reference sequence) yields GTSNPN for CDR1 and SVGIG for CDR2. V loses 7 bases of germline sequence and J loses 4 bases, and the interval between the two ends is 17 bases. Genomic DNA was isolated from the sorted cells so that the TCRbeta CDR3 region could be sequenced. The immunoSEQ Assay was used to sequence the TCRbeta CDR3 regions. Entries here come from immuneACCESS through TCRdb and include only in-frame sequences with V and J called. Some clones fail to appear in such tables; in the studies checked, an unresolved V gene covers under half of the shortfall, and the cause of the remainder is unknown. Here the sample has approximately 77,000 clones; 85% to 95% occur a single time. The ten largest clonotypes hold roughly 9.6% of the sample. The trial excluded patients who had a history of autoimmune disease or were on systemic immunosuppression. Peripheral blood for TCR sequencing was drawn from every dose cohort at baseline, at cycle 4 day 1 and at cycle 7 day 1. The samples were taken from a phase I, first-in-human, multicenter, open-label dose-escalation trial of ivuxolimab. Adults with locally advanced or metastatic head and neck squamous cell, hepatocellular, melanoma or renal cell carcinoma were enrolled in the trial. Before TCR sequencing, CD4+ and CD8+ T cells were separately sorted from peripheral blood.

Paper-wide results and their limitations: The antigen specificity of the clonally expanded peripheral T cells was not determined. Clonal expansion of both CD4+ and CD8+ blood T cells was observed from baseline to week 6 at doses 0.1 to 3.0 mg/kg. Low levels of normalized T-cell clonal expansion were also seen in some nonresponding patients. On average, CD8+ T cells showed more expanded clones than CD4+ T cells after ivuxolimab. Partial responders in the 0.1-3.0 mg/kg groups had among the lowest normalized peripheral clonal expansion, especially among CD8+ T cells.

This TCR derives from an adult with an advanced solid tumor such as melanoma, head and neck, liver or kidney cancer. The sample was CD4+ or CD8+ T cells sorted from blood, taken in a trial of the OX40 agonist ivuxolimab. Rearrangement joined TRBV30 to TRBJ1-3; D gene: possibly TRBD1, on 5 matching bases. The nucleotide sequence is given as TGTGCCTCTTTCGGTGGGGGGGACGGAAACACCATATATTTT. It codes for CASFGGGDGNTIYF.